There are many counts of the clone carrying this T cell receptor beta chain. The CDR3 regions of TCR beta were amplified from RNA transcripts. A first-round RT-PCR of the TCR CDR3 used the HTBI primer set. MiXCR, run by TCRdb on the multiplex PCR reads, gives a single entry per CDR3 protein. The sample holds some 360,000 distinct CDR3 sequences, 18% seen once. The record originates from a study of T cells in Graves' hyperthyroidism and ophthalmopathy. The V and J ends lost 6 bases and 4 bases respectively, with 13 bases between them. The CDR3 length is 14 residues. The clonotype comes from a woman aged 40 to 50 with Graves' ophthalmopathy. Material: blood. V usage is TRBV12-3 or TRBV12-4 and J usage is TRBJ1-3, with D perhaps TRBD1 (5 bases). The CDR3 coding sequence is TGTGCCAGCAGCCGCACCAGGGCCGGAAACACCATATATTTT. Amino acid sequence: CASSRTRAGNTIYF.